This T cell receptor (beta chain) derives from a study of cytomegalovirus exposure and HLA in healthy donors. Whole-study results and caveats: Most TCRs appeared rarely, but some public TCRs recurred in many donors.

PCR involved 60 Vbeta and 13 Jbeta primers. Using immunoSEQ multiplex PCR, the repertoire was profiled, and TCRdb retains in-frame clones only, with some absent. This table has nearly 200,000 clones, 70% to 80% appearing once. Of note for this clone: Antigen: not known. One end of the junction varies from germline; a read error may be responsible.

Sequenced: PBMCs. The sequence came from a male donor in good health and CMV-seropositive.

In DNA form, the CDR3 reads TGTTCCAGCAGCTTAGACCTGGACAGGGATGACATTCAGTACTTC. Protein product: CSSSLDLDRDDIQYF. The chain uses TRBV7-9 and TRBJ2-4; 8 bases align to TRBD1. The CDR3 sequence is 15 residues long. Germline loops: CDR1 SEHNR, CDR2 FQNEAQ (reference sequence).